This T cell receptor (beta chain) was captured by sequencing in a study of regulatory T cells in long-lasting Graves disease. Per germline, CDR1 MGHRA and CDR2 YSYEKL. The germline V and J ends were trimmed by 5 bases and 2 bases, with 24 bases remaining between them. This CDR3 comprises 18 residues. For TCR beta, libraries came from iRepertoire HTBI primers and Arm-PCR of CDR3 regions. TCRdb re-called the multiplex PCR reads through MiXCR, storing one row per CDR3 protein. Here the sample spans 300,000 to 400,000 distinct CDR3 sequences, 15% to 20% being singletons. Time point given: persistent/refractory GD, antithyroid drugs over 5 years with positive TRAb. PBMC RNA was the source of the TCR library.

This chain connects TRBV4-1 to TRBJ1-1, with D unresolved. This sequence was found in a female donor with Graves disease. The source was peripheral blood mononuclear cells (PBMCs), collected when the disease was refractory, from a patient treated with antithyroid drugs. The CDR3 coding sequence is TGCGCCAGCAGCTCATTAAGACGGGAAGGACCGGCAAACACTGAAGCTTTCTTT. It codes for CASSSLRREGPANTEAFF.